This entry features one TCR beta chain sequence. Its antigen is currently unknown. This sample also contains other DNA sequences that code for the same CDR3. Trimming cost V 6 bases and J 3 bases, with 5 bases left between them. The germline V gene has CDR1 MNHEY and CDR2 SMNVEV (reference sequence). The CDR3 has 11 amino acids. Sequenced by immunoSEQ multiplex PCR; TCRdb stores in-frame clones only, minus some. There are approximately 640,000 clones in the sample; around 91% occur only once, and about 33% lies in the top ten. The data derive from a study of shared clonotypes between healthy human individuals. Findings and caveats of the study: A generally larger estimated richness was seen in naive subsets than in memory subsets. Blood was the sole source, and tissue repertoires probably differ.

This sequence was found in a man aged 18-30 years in good health. Some clones in this sample may be carry-over from other donors' samples. This chain links TRBV27 with TRBJ1-2; D possibly corresponds to TRBD1 (5 bases). Material for sequencing was memory CD8+ T cells from PBMCs. The subset was: CD45RO+ cells pooled with CCR7-negative TemRA cells. In DNA form, the CDR3 reads TGTGCCAGCAGGGGGGACTATGGCTACACCTTC. It codes for CASRGDYGYTF.